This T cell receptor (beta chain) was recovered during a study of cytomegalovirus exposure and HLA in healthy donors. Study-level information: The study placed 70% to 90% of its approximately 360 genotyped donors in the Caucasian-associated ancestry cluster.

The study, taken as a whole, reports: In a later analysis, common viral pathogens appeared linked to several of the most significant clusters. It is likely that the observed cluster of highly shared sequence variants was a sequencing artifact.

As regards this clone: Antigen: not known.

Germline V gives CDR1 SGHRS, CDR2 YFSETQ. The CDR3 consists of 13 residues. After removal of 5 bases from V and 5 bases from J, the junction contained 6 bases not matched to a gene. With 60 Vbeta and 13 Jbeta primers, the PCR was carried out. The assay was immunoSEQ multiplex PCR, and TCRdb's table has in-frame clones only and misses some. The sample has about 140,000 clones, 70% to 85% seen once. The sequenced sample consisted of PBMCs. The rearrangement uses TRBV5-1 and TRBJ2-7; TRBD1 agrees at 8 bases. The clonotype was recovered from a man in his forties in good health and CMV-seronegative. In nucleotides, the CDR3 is TGCGCCAGCAGGCAGGGACAGGTCGACGAGCAGTACTTC. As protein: CASRQGQVDEQYF.